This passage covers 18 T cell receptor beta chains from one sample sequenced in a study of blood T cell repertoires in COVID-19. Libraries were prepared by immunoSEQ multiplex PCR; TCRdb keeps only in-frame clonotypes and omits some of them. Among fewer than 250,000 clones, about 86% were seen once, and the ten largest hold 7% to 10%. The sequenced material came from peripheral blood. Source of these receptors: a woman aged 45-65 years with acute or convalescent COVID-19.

The CDR3 is CASSAQQIQETQYF. In DNA form, the CDR3 reads TGTGCCAGCAGTGCCCAACAGATTCAAGAGACCCAGTACTTC. The chain combines TRBV6-6 with TRBJ2-5; D gene unclear. This CDR3 spans 14 amino acids. Trimming pared 5 bases from V and 2 bases from J, leaving 12 bases between. CDR1 and CDR2 from the germline V gene are MNHNY and SVGAGI (reference sequence).

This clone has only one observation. The CDR3 DNA reads as TGTGCCAGTAGTAACAGGGTTAGCACAGATACGCAGTATTTT. It encodes CASSNRVSTDTQYF. The V and J genes are TRBV19 and TRBJ2-3, with D perhaps TRBD1 (6 bases). The germline V gene has CDR1 LNHDA and CDR2 SQIVND (reference sequence). V lost 4 bases to trimming and J lost 0 bases, with 8 bases between them. The CDR3 sequence is 14 residues long.

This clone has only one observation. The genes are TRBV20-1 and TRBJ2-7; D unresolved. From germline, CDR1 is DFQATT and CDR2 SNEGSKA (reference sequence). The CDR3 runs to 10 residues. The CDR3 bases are TGCAGCGCGGAATTACGCGAGCAGTACTTC. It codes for CSAELREQYF.

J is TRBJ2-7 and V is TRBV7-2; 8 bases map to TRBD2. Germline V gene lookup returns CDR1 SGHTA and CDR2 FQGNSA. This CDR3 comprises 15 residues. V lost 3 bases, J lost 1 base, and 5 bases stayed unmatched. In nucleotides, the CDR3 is TGTGCCAGCAGCTTTATTCCTAGCGGGTCCTACGAGCAGTACTTC. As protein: CASSFIPSGSYEQYF.

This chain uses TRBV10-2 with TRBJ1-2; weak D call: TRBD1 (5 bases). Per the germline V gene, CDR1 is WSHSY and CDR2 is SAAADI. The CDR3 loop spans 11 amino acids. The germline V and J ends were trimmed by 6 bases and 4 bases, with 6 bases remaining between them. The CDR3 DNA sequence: TGCGCCAGCAGAACAGGCTATGGCTACACCTTC. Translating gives CASRTGYGYTF.

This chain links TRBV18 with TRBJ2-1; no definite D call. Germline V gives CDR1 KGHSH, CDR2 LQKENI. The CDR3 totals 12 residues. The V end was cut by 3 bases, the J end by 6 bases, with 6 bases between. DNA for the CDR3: TGTGCCAGCTCACCCTCAGGCAATGAGCAGTTCTTC. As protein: CASSPSGNEQFF.

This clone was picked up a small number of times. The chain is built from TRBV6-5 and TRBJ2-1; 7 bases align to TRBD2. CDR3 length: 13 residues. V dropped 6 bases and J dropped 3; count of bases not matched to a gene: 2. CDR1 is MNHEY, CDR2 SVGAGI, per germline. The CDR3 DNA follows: TGTGCCAGCAGAAGGGACTACTACAATGAGCAGTTCTTC. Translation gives CASRRDYYNEQFF.

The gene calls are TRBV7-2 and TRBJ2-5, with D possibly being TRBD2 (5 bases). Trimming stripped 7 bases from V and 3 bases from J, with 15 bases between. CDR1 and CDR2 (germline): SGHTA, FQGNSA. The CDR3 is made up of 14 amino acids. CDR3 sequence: CASTKGGLEETQYF. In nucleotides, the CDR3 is TGTGCCAGCACAAAGGGCGGGTTAGAAGAGACCCAGTACTTC.

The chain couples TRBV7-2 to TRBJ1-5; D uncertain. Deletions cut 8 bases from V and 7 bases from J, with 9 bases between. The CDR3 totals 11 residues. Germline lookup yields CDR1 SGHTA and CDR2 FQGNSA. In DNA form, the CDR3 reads TGTGCCAGCGGTTCCAGACAGCCCCAGCATTTT. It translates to CASGSRQPQHF.

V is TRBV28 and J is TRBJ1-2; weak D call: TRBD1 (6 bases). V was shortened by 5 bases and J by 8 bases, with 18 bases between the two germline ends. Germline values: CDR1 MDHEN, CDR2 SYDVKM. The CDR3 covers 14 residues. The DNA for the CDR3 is TGTGCCAGCAGTGCGATAGGGGGATGGGAAGGCTACACCTTC. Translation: CASSAIGGWEGYTF.

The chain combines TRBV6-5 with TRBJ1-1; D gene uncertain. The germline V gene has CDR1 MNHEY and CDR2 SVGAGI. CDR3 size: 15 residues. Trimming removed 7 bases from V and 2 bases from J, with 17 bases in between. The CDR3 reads CASIHQEGLNTEAFF. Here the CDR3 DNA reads TGTGCCAGCATCCACCAGGAGGGTTTAAACACTGAAGCTTTCTTT.

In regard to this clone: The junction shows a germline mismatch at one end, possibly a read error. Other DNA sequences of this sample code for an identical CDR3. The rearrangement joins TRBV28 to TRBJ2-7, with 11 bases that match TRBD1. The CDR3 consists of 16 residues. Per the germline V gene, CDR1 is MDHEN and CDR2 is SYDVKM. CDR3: CASVRGDRGFMDEQYF. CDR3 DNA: TGTGCCAGCGTGAGGGGGGACAGGGGGTTTATGGACGAGCAATACTTC.

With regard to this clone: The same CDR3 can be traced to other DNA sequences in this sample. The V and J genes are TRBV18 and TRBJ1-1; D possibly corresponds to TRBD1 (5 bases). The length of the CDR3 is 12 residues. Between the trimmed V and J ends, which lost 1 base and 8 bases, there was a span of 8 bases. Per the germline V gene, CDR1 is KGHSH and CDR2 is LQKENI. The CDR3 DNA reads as TGTGCCAGCTCACCACTCCAGGGAGAAGCTTTCTTT. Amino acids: CASSPLQGEAFF. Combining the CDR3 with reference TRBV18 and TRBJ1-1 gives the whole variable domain NAGVMQNPRHLVRRRGQEARLRCSPMKGHSHVYWYRQLPEEGLKFMVYLQKENIIDESGMPKERFSAEFPKEGPSILRIQQVVRGDSAAYFCASSPLQGEAFFGQGTRLTVV.

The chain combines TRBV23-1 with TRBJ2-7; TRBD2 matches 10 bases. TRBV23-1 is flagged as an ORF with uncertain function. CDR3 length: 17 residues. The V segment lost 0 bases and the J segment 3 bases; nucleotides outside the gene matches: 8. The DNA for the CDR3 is TGCGCCAGCAGTCAATCCGCAAGCGGGAGGGCTAACTACGAGCAGTACTTC. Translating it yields CASSQSASGRANYEQYF.

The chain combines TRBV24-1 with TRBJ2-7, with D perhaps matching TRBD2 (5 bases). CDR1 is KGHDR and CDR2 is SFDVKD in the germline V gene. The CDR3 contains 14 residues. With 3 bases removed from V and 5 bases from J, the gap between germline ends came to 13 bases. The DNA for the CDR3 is TGTGCCACCAGTGATCCGAGGGCTTCCGACGAGCAGTACTTC. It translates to CATSDPRASDEQYF.

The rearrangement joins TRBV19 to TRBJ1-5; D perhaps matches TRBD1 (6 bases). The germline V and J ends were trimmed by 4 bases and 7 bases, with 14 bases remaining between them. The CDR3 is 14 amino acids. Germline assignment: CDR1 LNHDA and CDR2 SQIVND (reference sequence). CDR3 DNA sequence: TGTGCCAGTAGTAGGGACACTTGGGAGCAGCCCCAGCATTTT. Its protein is CASSRDTWEQPQHF.

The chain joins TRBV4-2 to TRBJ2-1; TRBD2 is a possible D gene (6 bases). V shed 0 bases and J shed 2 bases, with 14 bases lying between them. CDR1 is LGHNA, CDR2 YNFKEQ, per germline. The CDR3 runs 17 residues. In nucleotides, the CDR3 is TGTGCCAGCAGCCAAGAACCAGCGGGTTCTGCCTACAATGAGCAGTTCTTC. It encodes CASSQEPAGSAYNEQFF.

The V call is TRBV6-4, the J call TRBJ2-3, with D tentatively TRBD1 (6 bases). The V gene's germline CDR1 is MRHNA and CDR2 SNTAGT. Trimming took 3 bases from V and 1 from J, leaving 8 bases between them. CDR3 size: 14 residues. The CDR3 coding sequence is TGTGCCAGCAGTGAAGGACAGCGCACAGATACGCAGTATTTT. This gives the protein CASSEGQRTDTQYF.